This T cell receptor (beta chain) was sequenced in a study of blood T cell repertoires in COVID-19. At the level of the study: Acute and convalescent COVID-19 specimens originated in the United States, Italy and Spain.

Germline V CDR1 and CDR2: LNHNV, YYDKDF (reference sequence). This CDR3 is built from 12 residues. V lost 3 bases to trimming and J lost 5 bases, with 5 bases between them. Original data processing: From reference gene primer amplification, estimates of nucleated cell counts were derived. The data were produced by immunoSEQ multiplex PCR, yet TCRdb's version contains in-frame clones alone and is incomplete. The V and J calls and clone size were taken over from that table, and D and trimming were inferred from the DNA. The data show approximately 170,000 clones, approximately 86% seen once. The chain couples TRBV15 to TRBJ1-5; D unclear. Sequenced input: peripheral blood. The receptor comes from a woman older than 75 with COVID-19, enrolled during active disease. The DNA for the CDR3 is TGTGCCACCAGCAGGCCGGATCAGCCCCAGCATTTT. This codes for CATSRPDQPQHF.